The rows below give T cell receptor beta chains drawn from one sample of a study of tumor and adjacent non-tumor tissue in lung cancer. TCRdb reanalysed the multiplex PCR reads using MiXCR and keeps one entry per CDR3 protein. The repertoire consists of roughly 200,000 distinct CDR3 sequences, with less than 80% occurring once and the leading ten covering around 27%. The sample comprised lung tumor tissue. The receptors were gathered from a man aged 60 to 69 with non-small cell lung cancer. Each CDR3 is given without its conserved first and last residue. A D gene is named only where the DNA matches it firmly.

. TRBJ1-2 TRBV11-1 ASSLDMINRSYGYI
TRBD1 TRBJ1-1 TRBV20-1 SVLGQGFREAF
TRBD1 TRBJ1-1 TRBV6-2/TRBV6-3 ASSYSSQGAHEAF
. TRBJ1-5 TRBV19 ASSIEGNWDQPQH
. TRBJ1-4 TRBV4-3 ASRQARGRGEKLF
TRBD1 TRBJ1-2 TRBV28 ASSFYRTGGLGEYGYT
TRBD1 TRBJ2-1 TRBV6-1 ASNRIRQGCNEQF
. TRBJ1-1 TRBV11-3 ASSLSLGAGTEAF
. TRBJ1-4 TRBV20-1 SAVIQEKLF
. TRBJ1-1 TRBV11-2 ACSLGQGEKAF
. TRBJ1-1 TRBV6-6 GSNWGPMNTEVF
TRBD2 TRBJ2-7 TRBV11-2 DSSLLAGGPYEQY
. TRBJ1-6 TRBV4-2 VSSQEGGGGSLLH
TRBD1 TRBJ2-7 TRBV12-3/TRBV12-4 ASTSDRGPYEQY
. TRBJ2-7 TRBV6-2/TRBV6-3 ASTTRTHSSYDQY